This entry lists 27 T cell receptor beta chains sequenced from one sample in a study of T cells in lung cancer brain metastases. This table comes from immunoSEQ multiplex PCR, and its TCRdb copy is limited to in-frame clones, with some not included. The profile shows 5,000 to 6,500 clones, around 85% of them singletons. Sequenced sample: tumor tissue from the primary lung tumor. These receptors all stem from a man between 70 and 80 years old with non-small cell lung cancer.

With regard to this clone: Other DNA sequences within the sample encode an identical CDR3. The chain recombines TRBV19 with TRBJ1-2; TRBD1 matches at 7 bases. The germline CDR1 and CDR2 sequences are LNHDA and SQIVND (reference sequence). The CDR3 runs 14 residues. The V gene end was trimmed by 6 bases and the J gene end by 11 bases; junction bases not matched to a gene: 15. The CDR3 coding sequence is TGTGCCAGTAGCCATACAGGGGTCCTCCCTTCGTACACCTTC. It encodes CASSHTGVLPSYTF.

The genes are TRBV6-5 and TRBJ1-4; no firm D call. The CDR3 spans 15 residues. The V end was cut by 6 bases, the J end by 4 bases, with 15 bases between. Germline CDR1 is MNHEY and CDR2 is SVGAGI. The CDR3 bases are TGTGCCAGCAGACCCCCCACCGGGTTTAATGAAAAACTGTTTTTT. Amino acids: CASRPPTGFNEKLFF.

This chain joins TRBV9 and TRBJ1-1; D may be TRBD1 (6 bases). The germline V gene encodes CDR1 SGDLS and CDR2 YYNGEE. The CDR3 is 16 amino acids. The germline V and J ends were trimmed by 4 bases and 2 bases, with 18 bases remaining between them. The CDR3 region has the DNA TGTGCCAGCAGCCGAGACACAGGGCGATCCAACACTGAAGCTTTCTTT. This sequence encodes CASSRDTGRSNTEAFF.

The chain employs TRBV2 and TRBJ1-1, with a weak D call TRBD1 (5 bases). V was pared by 5 bases and J by 1 base, with 8 bases between. The CDR3 has 13 residues. Germline V gives CDR1 SNHLY, CDR2 FYNNEI. CDR3 loop: CASSYTGNTEAFF. CDR3 sequence (DNA): TGTGCCAGCAGTTACACAGGGAACACTGAAGCTTTCTTT.

The genes are TRBV7-2 and TRBJ1-3, with 9 bases matching TRBD1. CDR1 is SGHTA, CDR2 FQGNSA, per germline. The CDR3 runs to 14 residues. V lost 5 bases, J lost 4 bases, and 3 bases stayed unmatched. The CDR3: CASSPGQGGNTIYF. CDR3 sequence (DNA): TGTGCCAGCAGCCCCGGACAGGGGGGAAACACCATATATTTT.

The chain combines TRBV29-1 with TRBJ2-1; 13 bases map to TRBD2. The V segment lost 1 base and the J segment 0 bases; nucleotides outside the gene matches: 0. Germline V gene lookup returns CDR1 SQVTM and CDR2 ANQGSEA. The CDR3 is made up of 16 amino acids. The chain's CDR3 is CSVEGLAGGSYNEQFF. The CDR3 nucleotides are TGCAGCGTTGAAGGACTAGCGGGAGGCTCCTACAATGAGCAGTTCTTC.

The chain is built from TRBV10-3 and TRBJ1-3; D ambiguous. The CDR3 has 15 residues. CDR1 and CDR2 (germline): ENHRY, SYGVKD. V lost 0 bases and J lost 2, with 8 bases in between. The CDR3 protein is CAISESAQAGNTIYF. The CDR3 nucleotides are TGTGCCATCAGTGAGTCGGCGCAGGCTGGAAACACCATATATTTT.

The V and J genes are TRBV11-2 and TRBJ2-4; D gene unclear. The CDR3 has 16 residues. The V and J ends lost 3 bases and 3 bases respectively, with 15 bases between them. Germline lookup yields CDR1 SGHAT and CDR2 FQNNGV. For the CDR3, the DNA is TGTGCCAGCAGCTTTTTAAACAGCGACTTCAAAAACATTCAGTACTTC. It codes for CASSFLNSDFKNIQYF.

A single count supports this clone. The chain carries TRBV7-8 and TRBJ2-1; tentative D call: TRBD2 (5 bases). This CDR3 contains 13 residues. Germline CDR1 and CDR2: SGHVS and FQNEAQ. V was trimmed by 5 bases and J by 9 bases, leaving 14 bases between them. The DNA for the CDR3 is TGTGCCAGCAGCGCCGACTATCTGAGTGAGCAGTTCTTC. Translated, it gives CASSADYLSEQFF.

This chain joins TRBV21-1 and TRBJ2-7; the table's TRBD2 call for D was not verified on the DNA. TRBV21-1 is a pseudogene. The CDR3 spans 15 residues. In nucleotides, the CDR3 is TGTGCCAGCAGCAGAGGACTAGCGCGAACCTACGAGCAGTACTTC. This encodes CASSRGLARTYEQYF.

The J gene is TRBJ1-5, the V gene TRBV6-1, with TRBD1 as a possible D gene (6 bases). The V gene lost 5 bases and the J gene lost 4 bases, with 15 bases spanning the gap. CDR1 MNHNS and CDR2 SASEGT come from the germline V gene. The CDR3 runs to 15 residues. The CDR3 loop reads CASSPPLQGNQPQHF. The CDR3 DNA follows: TGTGCCAGCAGTCCACCTCTCCAGGGGAATCAGCCCCAGCATTTT.

The V call is TRBV18, the J call TRBJ1-3, with TRBD1 identical over 8 bases. V shed 3 bases, J shed 0 bases, and the junction held 4 bases outside the gene matches. There are 16 residues in the CDR3. The germline CDR1 and CDR2 sequences are KGHSH and LQKENI. The CDR3: CASSPGTGGSGNTIYF. In DNA form, the CDR3 reads TGTGCCAGCTCACCGGGTACAGGGGGCTCTGGAAACACCATATATTTT.

Only one count was recorded for this clone. The V and J genes are TRBV6-6 and TRBJ2-1; tentatively, D is TRBD2 (6 bases). This CDR3 is 15 amino acids long. Germline lookup yields CDR1 MNHNY and CDR2 SVGAGI (reference sequence). V was clipped by 5 bases and J by 6 bases, with 17 bases between them. The CDR3 DNA follows: TGTGCCAGCAGTAGAACTCGCCGGGGGACCAATGAGCAGTTCTTC. Translation: CASSRTRRGTNEQFF.

The chain uses TRBV2 and TRBJ2-1, with unresolved D. Germline V gives CDR1 SNHLY, CDR2 FYNNEI. The CDR3 covers 15 residues. V shed 3 bases and J shed 9 bases, with 18 bases lying between them. CDR3 sequence: CASSEGSLAPGEQFF. The CDR3 DNA sequence: TGTGCCAGCAGTGAGGGCTCCCTGGCGCCCGGTGAGCAGTTCTTC.

This rearrangement joins TRBV18 to TRBJ2-7, with D perhaps assigned TRBD1 or TRBD2 (5 bases each). This CDR3 comprises 14 residues. The germline V and J ends were trimmed by 3 bases and 0 bases, with 9 bases remaining between them. Germline CDR1 reads KGHSH; CDR2 reads LQKENI. CDR3 DNA: TGTGCCAGCTCACCGGGACGGAGCTCCTACGAGCAGTACTTC. This encodes CASSPGRSSYEQYF.

The V and J genes are TRBV5-1 and TRBJ1-1; D is undetermined. There are 16 residues in the CDR3. Germline V lookup: CDR1 SGHRS, CDR2 YFSETQ. The V and J ends lost 0 bases and 0 bases respectively, with 12 bases between them. The CDR3 reads CASSLGGSFMNTEAFF. As DNA, the CDR3 is TGCGCCAGCAGCTTGGGGGGTTCTTTTATGAACACTGAAGCTTTCTTT.

Only a few counts were recorded for this clone. The rearrangement joins TRBV9 to TRBJ2-5, with 8 bases fitting TRBD1. The CDR3 consists of 16 residues. V was pared by 3 bases and J by 2 bases, with 9 bases of the junction left unmatched. CDR1 SGDLS and CDR2 YYNGEE come from the germline V gene. The CDR3 loop is CASSAGSRQGQETQYF. In nucleotides, the CDR3 is TGTGCCAGCAGCGCGGGGTCGAGACAGGGGCAAGAGACCCAGTACTTC.

The chain joins TRBV6-5 to TRBJ2-5; the D is unclear. Germline V lookup: CDR1 MNHEY, CDR2 SVGAGI. The CDR3 loop spans 14 amino acids. The V and J ends lost 6 bases and 4 bases respectively, with 15 bases between them. The CDR3 spells CASSRERAGETQYF. In DNA, the CDR3 is TGTGCCAGCAGCCGAGAGAGAGCCGGAGAGACCCAGTACTTC.

This clone was detected once. The chain joins TRBV7-3 to TRBJ2-2, with 7 positions matching TRBD1. Unmatched junction bases numbered 5, after V lost 1 base and J lost 0 bases. Germline V gives CDR1 SGHTA, CDR2 FQGTGA. The CDR3 runs 17 residues. The CDR3 protein is CASSLIAGTANTGELFF. The CDR3 nucleotides are TGTGCCAGCAGCTTAATAGCTGGGACAGCGAACACCGGGGAGCTGTTTTTT.

The chain recombines TRBV10-2 with TRBJ2-7, with 8 bases lining up with TRBD1. V gave up 6 bases and J gave up 7 bases; unmatched junction bases: 8. The germline V gene encodes CDR1 WSHSY and CDR2 SAAADI. There are 13 residues in the CDR3. The CDR3 sequence is CASSQRTGHEQYF. CDR3 in DNA: TGCGCCAGCAGCCAGAGGACAGGGCATGAGCAGTACTTC.

V and J are TRBV9 and TRBJ2-5; 9 nucleotides agree with TRBD2. J lost 5 bases, V lost 0 bases, and 8 bases had no gene match. This CDR3 comprises 16 residues. Germline assignment: CDR1 SGDLS and CDR2 YYNGEE. CDR3 sequence reads: CASSVEARGGRETQYF. The CDR3 DNA is TGTGCCAGCAGCGTAGAGGCGCGGGGGGGCCGGGAGACCCAGTACTTC.

The chain recombines TRBV15 with TRBJ2-1; D is perhaps TRBD1 (5 bases). The CDR3 totals 14 residues. V dropped 2 bases and J dropped 10 bases, with 15 bases sitting between them. Germline V gene sequence: CDR1 LNHNV, CDR2 YYDKDF (reference sequence). In nucleotides, the CDR3 is TGTGCCACCAGCAGACCATATCTGAGACAGGAGCAGTTCTTC. As protein: CATSRPYLRQEQFF.

Only one count was recorded for this clone. The chain combines TRBV6-5 with TRBJ2-7; 8 bases fit TRBD1. The CDR3 totals 14 residues. J gave up 5 bases and V 5 bases, and 8 bases lay outside the gene matches. Germline V gene lookup returns CDR1 MNHEY and CDR2 SVGAGI. The CDR3 DNA reads as TGTGCCAGCAGTCCCCTGGACAGGGTCCACGAGCAGTACTTC. Amino acids: CASSPLDRVHEQYF.

The genes are TRBV29-1 and TRBJ1-2; TRBD1 might be the D (5 bases). V was trimmed by 1 base and J by 1 base, leaving 13 bases between them. The CDR3 length is 15 residues. Germline V gives CDR1 SQVTM, CDR2 ANQGSEA. The CDR3 DNA is TGCAGCGTTGAAGCTTTTGACAGCTTTAACTATGGCTACACCTTC. Encoded protein: CSVEAFDSFNYGYTF. Based on the CDR3 plus reference TRBV29-1 and TRBJ1-2, the full variable domain is SAVISQKPSRDICQRGTSLTIQCQVDSQVTMMFWYRQQPGQSLTLIATANQGSEATYESGFVIDKFPISRPNLTFSTLTVSNMSPEDSSIYLCSVEAFDSFNYGYTFGSGTRLTVV.

This clone was found once. The V call is TRBV4-2, the J call TRBJ1-2; D may be TRBD1 (6 bases). V lost 4 bases, J lost 3 bases, and 18 bases lay in between. The CDR3 spans 16 residues. Germline CDR1 LGHNA, CDR2 YNFKEQ. CDR3: CASSLGTTGLDYGYTF. Here the CDR3 DNA reads TGTGCCAGCAGCCTGGGGACAACGGGCTTGGACTATGGCTACACCTTC.

The sample holds one count of this clone. V and J are TRBV7-2 and TRBJ1-2; 11 bases agree with TRBD1. The CDR3 is made up of 14 amino acids. Germline V gene data show CDR1 as SGHTA and CDR2 as FQGNSA. V lost 4 bases and J lost 4; bases outside the gene matches: 2. The CDR3 is CASSSGTGGYGYTF. The CDR3 DNA reads TGTGCCAGCAGCTCCGGGACAGGGGGCTATGGCTACACCTTC.

This chain uses TRBV2 with TRBJ2-2; TRBD1 is a possible D gene (6 bases). Per germline, CDR1 SNHLY and CDR2 FYNNEI. This CDR3 is built from 17 residues. Trimming removed 10 bases at V and 1 base at J, with 22 bases between. The CDR3 loop is CATYKTGGHGNTGELFF. CDR3 in DNA: TGTGCCACCTACAAAACTGGGGGACATGGGAACACCGGGGAGCTGTTTTTT.